These 25 T cell receptor beta chains were all obtained from the same sample, sequenced in a study of cytomegalovirus exposure and HLA in healthy donors. It was with 60 Vbeta and 13 Jbeta primers that the PCR ran. Clones were read by immunoSEQ multiplex PCR, and TCRdb kept only the in-frame ones, dropping some. This table has about 200,000 clones, around 75% appearing once. Specimen: PBMCs. All receptors come from a woman aged 25 to 45 in good health and CMV-seronegative.

This clone was counted a single time. The CDR3 protein is CASSPGLAGGYEQFF. CDR3 DNA sequence: TGTGCCAGCAGCCCTGGACTAGCGGGAGGGTATGAGCAGTTCTTC. The gene calls are TRBV7-9 and TRBJ2-1; TRBD2 matches 15 bases. Germline values: CDR1 SEHNR, CDR2 FQNEAQ (reference sequence). V was clipped by 5 bases and J by 8 bases; unmatched bases: 4. This CDR3 has 15 residues.

V is TRBV6-5 and J is TRBJ1-5; possibly TRBD1 for D (5 bases). CDR3 size: 13 residues. Trimming left V 8 bases short and J 0 bases short, with 8 bases between. The germline gives CDR1 MNHEY, CDR2 SVGAGI. CDR3 nucleotide sequence: TGTGCCAGCGGGGGGTTTAGCAATCAGCCCCAGCATTTT. Its protein is CASGGFSNQPQHF.

This chain connects TRBV19 to TRBJ2-1, with 15 bases fitting TRBD2. This CDR3 contains 15 residues. From germline, CDR1 is LNHDA and CDR2 SQIVND (reference sequence). V dropped 4 bases and J dropped 9; count of bases not matched to a gene: 4. This CDR3 reads CASSTGLAGGSEQFF. CDR3 in DNA: TGTGCCAGTAGTACGGGACTAGCGGGAGGTAGTGAGCAGTTCTTC.

The chain combines TRBV2 with TRBJ2-1; D may be TRBD2 (6 bases). Germline V gene data show CDR1 as SNHLY and CDR2 as FYNNEI. The CDR3 consists of 16 residues. The germline V and J ends were trimmed by 6 bases and 3 bases, with 18 bases remaining between them. The CDR3 DNA reads TGTGCCAGCAGGCCCTTTTTAGCGGACCGCTACAATGAGCAGTTCTTC. Its translation: CASRPFLADRYNEQFF.

The chain employs TRBV7-9 and TRBJ2-5; the match to TRBD2 covers 9 bases. The J call may be wrong; the DNA end is better matched by TRBJ2-7. This CDR3 contains 15 residues. Germline assignment: CDR1 SEHNR and CDR2 FQNEAQ (reference sequence). The CDR3 loop reads CASSLHGGGAVEQYF. CDR3 DNA sequence: TGTGCCAGCAGCTTACACGGCGGGGGGGCTGTCGAGCAGTACTTC.

This chain uses TRBV9 with TRBJ1-6; 8 bases fit TRBD1. This CDR3 is 14 amino acids long. Unmatched junction bases numbered 1, after V lost 1 base and J lost 7 bases. CDR1 is SGDLS and CDR2 is YYNGEE in the germline V gene. CDR3 sequence reads: CASSVQGANSPLHF. The CDR3 nucleotides read TGTGCCAGCAGCGTACAGGGGGCCAATTCACCCCTCCACTTT.

This clone was detected only once. This sequence joins TRBV7-9 and TRBJ2-5; 16 bases are shared with TRBD2. TRBJ2-7 matches the DNA end more closely, so the J call is doubtful. Germline loops: CDR1 SEHNR, CDR2 FQNEAQ (reference sequence). The CDR3 has 17 residues. The CDR3 bases are TGTGCCAGCAGCTCGACGGGACTAGCGGGAGGGACCTACGAGCAGTACTTC. Encoded protein: CASSSTGLAGGTYEQYF.

This chain joins TRBV11-1 and TRBJ1-2; no firm D call. Germline CDR1 SGHAT, CDR2 FQDESV (reference sequence). This CDR3 contains 14 residues. V lost 0 bases to trimming and J lost 4 bases, with 9 bases between them. In DNA, the CDR3 is TGTGCCAGCAGCTTAGCGCGGCAGTCCTATGGCTACACCTTC. Translated, it gives CASSLARQSYGYTF.

As regards this clone: The sample has other DNA sequences that encode this CDR3 too. The gene calls are TRBV2 and TRBJ2-3, with 11 bases identical to TRBD1. The CDR3 has 14 residues. From germline, CDR1 is SNHLY and CDR2 FYNNEI. Germline trimming cut 7 bases from V and 4 bases from J; bases unmatched to any gene: 4. The CDR3 region is CASKDRGHSDTQYF. DNA for the CDR3: TGTGCCAGCAAGGACAGGGGGCATTCAGATACGCAGTATTTT.

This clone was seen more than once but under ten times. The chain is built from TRBV9 and TRBJ2-1, with D maybe TRBD2 (6 bases). This CDR3 comprises 14 residues. V was cut by 0 bases and J by 4 bases, with 8 bases left in between. CDR1 and CDR2 (germline): SGDLS, YYNGEE. CDR3 sequence: CASSVVGGYNEQFF. The CDR3 DNA reads TGTGCCAGCAGCGTAGTTGGGGGGTACAATGAGCAGTTCTTC.

V usage is TRBV7-2 and J usage is TRBJ1-4; TRBD1 matches at 9 bases. V lost 10 bases and J lost 8; bases outside the gene matches: 8. CDR1 and CDR2 (germline): SGHTA, FQGNSA. This CDR3 is built from 13 residues. Written as DNA, the CDR3 is TGTGCCAACAAACAGGGGGCGCGGGAAAAACTGTTTTTT. Protein product: CANKQGAREKLFF.

The chain employs TRBV7-9 and TRBJ2-3, with TRBD2 identical over 7 bases. Germline V CDR1 and CDR2: SEHNR, FQNEAQ (reference sequence). J gave up 2 bases and V 6 bases, and 14 bases lay outside the gene matches. The CDR3 runs to 17 residues. CDR3 sequence (DNA): TGTGCCAGCAGACCACTGTCGGGACTACATAACACAGATACGCAGTATTTT. This codes for CASRPLSGLHNTDTQYF.

This clone was seen just once. The chain carries TRBV7-6 and TRBJ2-6, with 13 bases that match TRBD2. With V trimmed by 5 bases and J by 0 bases, 13 bases remained unmatched. Per germline, CDR1 SGHVS and CDR2 FNYEAQ. The length of the CDR3 is 21 residues. CDR3 region: CASSPGLTSGGPLSGANVLTF. The CDR3 coding sequence is TGTGCCAGCAGCCCTGGACTGACTAGCGGGGGGCCACTCTCTGGGGCCAACGTCCTGACTTTC.

This clone showed up just a few times. The chain carries TRBV11-2 and TRBJ1-5; D is perhaps TRBD1 (6 bases). The CDR3 is 15 amino acids. Trimming pared 2 bases from V and 5 bases from J, leaving 13 bases between. Germline lookup yields CDR1 SGHAT and CDR2 FQNNGV. CDR3 coding DNA: TGTGCCAGCAGCTTAAACCTGGGGGCAGATCAGCCCCAGCATTTT. Translation gives CASSLNLGADQPQHF.

The CDR3 region is CASSLVISGNYEQYF. CDR3 sequence (DNA): TGTGCCAGCAGCTTAGTGATTAGCGGGAACTACGAGCAGTACTTC. V usage is TRBV7-9 and J usage is TRBJ2-5, with 8 bases aligning to TRBD2. The DNA end is a closer match to TRBJ2-7, so the J assignment may be wrong. CDR1 is SEHNR, CDR2 FQNEAQ, per germline (reference sequence). The CDR3 has 15 amino acids.

The V and J genes are TRBV5-4 and TRBJ2-7; a weak D match, TRBD2 (6 bases). Trimming took 6 bases from V and 2 from J, leaving 27 bases between them. This CDR3 is built from 18 residues. The germline CDR1 and CDR2 sequences are SGHNT and YYREEE (reference sequence). CDR3 nucleotide sequence: TGTGCCAGCACCGAGCTTGAGGATGGCAGGGAGGTTACCTACGAGCAGTACTTC. Protein: CASTELEDGREVTYEQYF.

This chain connects TRBV9 to TRBJ1-4; a weak D match, TRBD1 (6 bases). This CDR3 is 15 amino acids long. The V gene lost 0 bases and the J gene lost 0 bases, with 6 bases spanning the gap. Germline loops: CDR1 SGDLS, CDR2 YYNGEE. The CDR3 is CASSVGTATNEKLFF. The CDR3 DNA is TGTGCCAGCAGCGTAGGGACAGCAACTAATGAAAAACTGTTTTTT.

The V gene is TRBV7-9, the J gene TRBJ2-7, with 8 bases identical to TRBD2. This CDR3 comprises 15 residues. Trimming removed 4 bases from V and 3 bases from J; junction bases left unmatched: 8. CDR1 and CDR2 (germline): SEHNR, FQNEAQ (reference sequence). The DNA of the CDR3 is TGTGCCAGCAGCTACTCCGGGACTAGGGGCTACGAGCAGTACTTC. Amino acid sequence: CASSYSGTRGYEQYF.

The chain has TRBV4-2 and TRBJ1-2, with D perhaps TRBD1 (5 bases). The CDR3 loop spans 16 amino acids. CDR1 is LGHNA and CDR2 is YNFKEQ in the germline V gene. With 0 bases removed from V and 4 bases from J, the gap between germline ends came to 15 bases. In nucleotides, the CDR3 is TGTGCCAGCAGCCAAGAGGCCACAAGGGGTAGCTATGGCTACACCTTC. Amino acid sequence: CASSQEATRGSYGYTF.

The chain joins TRBV28 to TRBJ1-1; 7 positions agree with TRBD1. The CDR3 sequence is 15 residues long. The germline V gene has CDR1 MDHEN and CDR2 SYDVKM. V trimming: 4 bases; J trimming: 2 bases; junction bases outside the gene matches: 7. The CDR3 is CASSSWDRENTEAFF. The DNA for the CDR3 is TGTGCCAGCAGTTCCTGGGACAGAGAAAACACTGAAGCTTTCTTT.

The gene calls are TRBV19 and TRBJ2-7; possibly TRBD2 for D (7 bases). CDR3 length: 13 amino acids. CDR1 and CDR2 from the germline V gene are LNHDA and SQIVND (reference sequence). V lost 8 bases to trimming and J lost 7 bases, with 18 bases between them. CDR3 residues: CASSWGPAGEQYF. CDR3 sequence (DNA): TGTGCCAGTTCGTGGGGGCCAGCGGGAGAGCAGTACTTC.

The DNA for the CDR3 is TGTGCCAGCAGCTTAGAAGGCAGCGGGAGGGGTTTCTACAATGAGCAGTTCTTC. This translates into CASSLEGSGRGFYNEQFF. The rearrangement links TRBV7-9 to TRBJ2-1, with TRBD2 matching 10 bases. The germline gives CDR1 SEHNR, CDR2 FQNEAQ (reference sequence). There are 18 residues in the CDR3. The V segment lost 1 base and the J segment 3 bases; nucleotides outside the gene matches: 9.

The chain has TRBV6-4 and TRBJ1-5; 7 bases are a match to TRBD1. This CDR3 spans 20 amino acids. J lost 2 bases, V lost 6 bases, and 22 bases had no gene match. The germline CDR1 and CDR2 sequences are MRHNA and SNTAGT. Here the CDR3 DNA reads TGTGCCAGCAGGCCCAGGGTTGGGGACAGAAGCTCAAGAGGCAATCAGCCCCAGCATTTT. Amino acid sequence: CASRPRVGDRSSRGNQPQHF.

The sample holds a few counts of this clone. The chain has TRBV29-1 and TRBJ1-1; the D gene is possibly TRBD1 (5 bases). This CDR3 region has 11 residues. Per the germline V gene, CDR1 is SQVTM and CDR2 is ANQGSEA. V dropped 4 bases and J dropped 3 bases, with 6 bases sitting between them. CDR3 amino acids: CSVGQYTEAFF. The CDR3 DNA follows: TGCAGCGTTGGACAGTACACTGAAGCTTTCTTT.

This clone has just a few counts. This may be a read error: a much more frequent sequence differs by one nucleotide. This sample includes further DNA sequences coding for the same CDR3. The V call is TRBV6-5, the J call TRBJ1-3, with no clear D. The CDR3 loop spans 14 amino acids. Germline loops: CDR1 MNHEY, CDR2 SVGAGI. The ends were cut back, 5 bases at V and 0 bases at J, with 8 bases in the middle. CDR3 in amino acids: CASSDGVSGNTIYF. In nucleotides, the CDR3 is TGTGCCAGCAGTGACGGGGTCTCTGGAAACACCATATATTTT.